This is a list of T cell receptor beta chains from one sample in a study of cytomegalovirus exposure and HLA in healthy donors. The protocol was immunoSEQ multiplex PCR, while the TCRdb copy is restricted to in-frame clones and leaves out a portion. The table has under 90,000 clones, roughly 76% seen once. Sequenced input: PBMCs. The receptors were gathered from a middle-aged woman in good health and CMV-seronegative. Both conserved end residues are trimmed from each CDR3. The order of the fields is V gene, J gene, CDR3 protein.

>TRBV6-5|TRBJ1-6
ASSLSFDSPLH
>TRBV4-1|TRBJ1-1
ASSQDDRGFMGEAF
>TRBV20-1|TRBJ2-1
SAREDTEQF
>TRBV7-9|TRBJ2-2
ASSLAEVNTGELF
>TRBV27|TRBJ1-5
ASSLVQGNQPQH
>TRBV4-2|TRBJ2-5
ASSPTRVRETQY
>TRBV28|TRBJ1-1
ASSLASAYRDTNTEAF
>TRBV2|TRBJ1-5
ASNTGNSNQPQH
>TRBV25-1|TRBJ2-7
ASSEKSGGSYEQY
>TRBV2|TRBJ2-1
ASSRQLYNEQF
>TRBV28|TRBJ2-1
ASSLGPASGSYNEQF
>TRBV5-4|TRBJ1-1
ASSLAGTGRNTEAF
>TRBV29-1|TRBJ2-1
SAAEREAGEQF
>TRBV28|TRBJ1-5
ASSLGGTGGVWQPQH
>TRBV9|TRBJ1-2
ASRGQGARGYT
>TRBV18|TRBJ2-1
ASSALAGGYNEQF
>TRBV28|TRBJ1-2
ASSPSEGPGLERGCA
>TRBV5-4|TRBJ2-1
ASSQPQTGAGMKF
>TRBV29-1|TRBJ2-1
SVGQGYEQF
>TRBV5-6|TRBJ2-3
ASSSRTSRSTDTQY
>TRBV9|TRBJ2-3
ASSGGLALGTDTQY
>TRBV2|TRBJ2-4
ASSGGLAGRAKNIQY
>TRBV14|TRBJ2-2
ASSQDLAVAGELF
>TRBV6-4|TRBJ1-6
ASSPGTDSSPLH
>TRBV7-9|TRBJ1-2
ASSRGSSTGYT
>TRBV6-5|TRBJ1-1
ASSPTENTEAF
>TRBV18|TRBJ2-3
ASSPTGTVSTDTQY
>TRBV5-8|TRBJ1-5
ASSLVGEPQH
>TRBV7-9|TRBJ2-7
ASSFRQGEYEQY
>TRBV28|TRBJ2-7
ASRSTSESSYEQY
>TRBV19|TRBJ1-2
ASSPHGQGSYGYT
>TRBV4-1|TRBJ1-3
ASSQDPARLGNTIY
>TRBV7-8|TRBJ1-5
ASSPDRVDQPQH
>TRBV27|TRBJ2-1
ASSPNSGGRNEQF
>TRBV5-1|-
ASSPGTSGGRSGEQY
>TRBV5-1|TRBJ1-2
ASSSQGYYGYT
>TRBV12-5|TRBJ2-1
ASGWKGLAGTSSYNEQF
>TRBV6-5|TRBJ1-3
ASSYSTDSGNTIY
>TRBV29-1|TRBJ2-1
SVEPTGGGEQF
>TRBV19|TRBJ1-3
ASSTRQGGGNTIY
>TRBV4-1|TRBJ2-3
ASERGGTDTQY
>TRBV29-1|TRBJ1-2
SDRGGAYGYT
>TRBV7-3|TRBJ2-1
ASSTTSFHEQF
>TRBV7-9|TRBJ2-1
ASPHSGSSDSEQF
>TRBV4-3|TRBJ2-1
ASSQDTSIEQF